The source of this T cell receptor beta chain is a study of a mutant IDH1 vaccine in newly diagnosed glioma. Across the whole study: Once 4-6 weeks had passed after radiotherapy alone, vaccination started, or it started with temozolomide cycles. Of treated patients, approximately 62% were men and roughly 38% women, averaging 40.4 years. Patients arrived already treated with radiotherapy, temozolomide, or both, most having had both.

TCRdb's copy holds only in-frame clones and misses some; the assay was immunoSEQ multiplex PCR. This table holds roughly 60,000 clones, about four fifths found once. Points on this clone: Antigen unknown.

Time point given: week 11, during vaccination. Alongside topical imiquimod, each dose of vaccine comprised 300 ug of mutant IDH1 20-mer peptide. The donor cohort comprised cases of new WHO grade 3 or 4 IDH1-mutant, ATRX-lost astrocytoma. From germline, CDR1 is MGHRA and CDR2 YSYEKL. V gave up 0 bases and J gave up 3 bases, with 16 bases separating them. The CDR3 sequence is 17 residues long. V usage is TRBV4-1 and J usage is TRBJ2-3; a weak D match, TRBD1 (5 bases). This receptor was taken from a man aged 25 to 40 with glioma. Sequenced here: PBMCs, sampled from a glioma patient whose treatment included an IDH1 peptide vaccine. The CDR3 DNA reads TGCGCCAGCAGCCAAGATGGTGGGGCCGGGTGGACAGATACGCAGTATTTT. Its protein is CASSQDGGAGWTDTQYF.